This TCR beta chain came from a study of T cell repertoires in cytomegalovirus infection (dated by TCRdb to the late 2010s). Background for the entire study: Donor HLA type was relevant to the analysis, because carriage of CMV infection together with the matching HLA type was indicated by public TCR beta signatures. What the work shows at the level of the full study, not this receptor alone: The ex vivo response was dominated by HLA-C-restricted CMV-specific TCR beta clonotypes, and the single most frequent clonotype in two of eight donors was supplied by these HLA-C-restricted clonotypes. In both this cohort and an independent roughly 400-donor cohort, the cumulative frequency of public TCR beta family members distinguished carriers of CMV infection plus the relevant HLA type.

Comments on this clonotype: What this receptor recognizes is not known. No quality values exist for individual bases; no much larger clone is one base distant.

Its CDR3 holds 15 amino acids, cysteine through phenylalanine. Just the 45-base CDR3 DNA is kept, in frame starting at base 1. CDR1 and CDR2 were assigned from the germline V gene as SGHTA and FQGTGA. Between the V and J ends, shortened by 2 bases and 3 bases respectively, the junction contains 11 bases. The reads were generated on an Illumina HiSeq 1500. TCRdb ran its own pipeline on the public reads, namely fastp trimming at Q25 and MiXCR clone calling, and kept in-frame beta chains. Under each unique CDR3 protein, matching rows form one entry showing the most common genes and DNA. The sample contains 300,000 to 400,000 distinct CDR3 sequences, roughly 9.5% of them found a single time. Of the sample, about 4.5% is held by the ten largest clones.

This chain is built from TRBV7-3 and TRBJ2-1, with no reliable assignment of the D segment. The source is a human donor in good health (CMV status not recorded). Some clones in this sample may be carry-over from other donors' samples. Sequencing was done on a sample of PBMCs. The nucleotide sequence reads as follows: TGTGCCAGCAGCTTATATGTGGGGAACTACAATGAGCAGTTCTTC. It translates as CASSLYVGNYNEQFF.